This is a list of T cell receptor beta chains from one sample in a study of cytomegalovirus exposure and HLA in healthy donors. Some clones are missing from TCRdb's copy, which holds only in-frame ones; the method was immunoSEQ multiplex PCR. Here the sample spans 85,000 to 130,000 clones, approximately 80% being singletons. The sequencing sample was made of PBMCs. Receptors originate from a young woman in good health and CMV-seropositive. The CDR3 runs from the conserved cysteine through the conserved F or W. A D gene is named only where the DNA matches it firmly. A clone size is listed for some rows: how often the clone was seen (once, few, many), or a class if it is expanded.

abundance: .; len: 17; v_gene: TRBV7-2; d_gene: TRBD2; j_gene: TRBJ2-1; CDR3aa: CASSPRTSWSSYNEQFF; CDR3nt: TGTGCCAGCAGCCCCAGGACTAGCTGGAGCTCCTACAATGAGCAGTTCTTC
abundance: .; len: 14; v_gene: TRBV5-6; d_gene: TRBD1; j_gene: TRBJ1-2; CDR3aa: CASSFGQGNYGYTF; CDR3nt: TGTGCCAGCAGTTTCGGACAGGGTAACTATGGCTACACCTTC
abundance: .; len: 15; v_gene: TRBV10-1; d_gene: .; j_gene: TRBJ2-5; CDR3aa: CASSESYSGDETQYF; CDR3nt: TGCGCCAGCAGTGAGTCGTATTCGGGGGACGAGACCCAGTACTTC
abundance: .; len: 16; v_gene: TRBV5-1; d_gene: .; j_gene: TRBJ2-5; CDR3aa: CASSPYLHTEQETQYF; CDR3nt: TGCGCCAGCAGCCCCTACCTGCACACAGAGCAAGAGACCCAGTACTTC
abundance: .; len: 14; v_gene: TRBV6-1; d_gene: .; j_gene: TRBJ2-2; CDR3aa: CASSEMPGTGELFF; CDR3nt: TGTGCCAGCAGTGAGATGCCGGGGACCGGGGAGCTGTTTTTT
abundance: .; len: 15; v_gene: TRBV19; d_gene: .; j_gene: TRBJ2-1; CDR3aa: CASSIGRGLYNEQFF; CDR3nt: TGTGCCAGTAGTATAGGACGGGGACTGTACAATGAGCAGTTCTTC
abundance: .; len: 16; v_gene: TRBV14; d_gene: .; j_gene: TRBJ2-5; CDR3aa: CASSQDRGQPEETQYF; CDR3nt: TGTGCCAGCAGCCAAGATCGGGGTCAGCCCGAAGAGACCCAGTACTTC
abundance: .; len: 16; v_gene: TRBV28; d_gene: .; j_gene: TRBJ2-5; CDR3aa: CASSLYWAVGGETQYF; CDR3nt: TGTGCCAGCAGTTTATATTGGGCGGTCGGAGGAGAGACCCAGTACTTC
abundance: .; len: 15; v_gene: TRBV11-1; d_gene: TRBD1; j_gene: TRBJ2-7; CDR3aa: CASSLGTGATYEQYF; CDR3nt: TGTGCCAGCAGCCTCGGGACAGGGGCCACCTACGAGCAGTACTTC
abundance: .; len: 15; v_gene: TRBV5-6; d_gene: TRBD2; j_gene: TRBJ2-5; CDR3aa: CASSRLAGGGETQYF; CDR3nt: TGTGCCAGCAGTCGACTAGCGGGAGGGGGAGAGACCCAGTACTTC
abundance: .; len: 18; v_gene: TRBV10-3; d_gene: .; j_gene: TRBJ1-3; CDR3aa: CAISEPPGLGGSGNTIYF; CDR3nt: TGTGCCATCAGTGAGCCCCCGGGTCTCGGGGGCTCTGGAAACACCATATATTTT
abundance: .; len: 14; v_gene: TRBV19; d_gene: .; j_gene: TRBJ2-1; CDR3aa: CASSTLSSYNEQFF; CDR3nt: TGTGCCAGTAGTACTCTGAGCTCCTACAATGAGCAGTTCTTC
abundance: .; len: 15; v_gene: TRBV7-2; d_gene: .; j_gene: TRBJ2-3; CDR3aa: CASSLAGGVTDTQYF; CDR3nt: TGTGCCAGCAGCTTAGCTGGCGGGGTCACAGATACGCAGTATTTT
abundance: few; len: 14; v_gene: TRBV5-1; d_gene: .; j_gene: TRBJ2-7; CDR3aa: CASSLVQVGNEQYF; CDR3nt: TGCGCCAGCAGCTTGGTACAGGTTGGGAACGAGCAGTACTTC
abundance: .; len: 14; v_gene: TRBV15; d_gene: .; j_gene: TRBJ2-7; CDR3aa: CASQAGPSAYEQYF; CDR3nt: TGTGCCAGCCAAGCCGGACCTAGCGCCTACGAGCAGTACTTC
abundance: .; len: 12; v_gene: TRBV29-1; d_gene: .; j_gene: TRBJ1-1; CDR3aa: CSVDGRRVEAFF; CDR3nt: TGCAGCGTTGATGGGAGACGGGTAGAAGCTTTCTTT
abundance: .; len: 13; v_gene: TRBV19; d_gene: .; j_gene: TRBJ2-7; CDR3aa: CASSLGQTYEQYF; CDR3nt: TGTGCCAGTAGTCTTGGACAGACCTACGAGCAGTACTTC
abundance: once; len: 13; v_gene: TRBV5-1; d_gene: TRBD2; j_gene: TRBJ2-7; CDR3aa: CASSSAGGYEQYF; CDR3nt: TGCGCCAGCAGCTCCGCGGGGGGTTACGAGCAGTACTTC
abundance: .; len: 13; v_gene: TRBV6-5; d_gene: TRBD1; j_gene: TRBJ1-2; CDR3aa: CASRPQGARGYTF; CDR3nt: TGTGCCAGCAGACCTCAGGGGGCGCGGGGCTACACCTTC
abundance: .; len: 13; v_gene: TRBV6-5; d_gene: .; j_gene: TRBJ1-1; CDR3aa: CASSFPGRTEAFF; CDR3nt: TGTGCCAGCAGTTTCCCCGGGAGAACTGAAGCTTTCTTT
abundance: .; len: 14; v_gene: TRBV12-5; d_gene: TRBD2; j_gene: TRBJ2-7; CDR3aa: CASVVAGGPYEQYF; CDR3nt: TGTGCTAGTGTTGTAGCGGGAGGTCCCTACGAGCAGTACTTC
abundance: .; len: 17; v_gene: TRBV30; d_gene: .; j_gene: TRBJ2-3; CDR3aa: CAWSSRRTSRGTDTQYF; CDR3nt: TGTGCCTGGAGTTCAAGGAGGACTTCTCGGGGCACAGATACGCAGTATTTT
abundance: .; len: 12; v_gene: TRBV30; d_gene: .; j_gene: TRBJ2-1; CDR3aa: CAWRRRPNEQFF; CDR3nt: TGTGCCTGGAGGAGGCGGCCGAATGAGCAGTTCTTC
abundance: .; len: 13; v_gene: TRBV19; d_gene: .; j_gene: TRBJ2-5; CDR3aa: CASSMVFRETQYF; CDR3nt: TGTGCCAGTAGTATGGTCTTCAGGGAGACCCAGTACTTC
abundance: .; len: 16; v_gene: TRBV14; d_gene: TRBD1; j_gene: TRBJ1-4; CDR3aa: CASSPRTGGESEKLFF; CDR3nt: TGTGCCAGCAGCCCGCGGACAGGGGGCGAATCTGAAAAACTGTTTTTT
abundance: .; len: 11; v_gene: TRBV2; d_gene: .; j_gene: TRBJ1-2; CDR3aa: CASRLNYGYTF; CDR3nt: TGTGCCAGCAGATTAAACTATGGCTACACCTTC
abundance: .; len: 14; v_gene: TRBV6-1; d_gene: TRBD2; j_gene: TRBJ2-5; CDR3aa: CASRLLAGAETQYF; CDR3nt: TGTGCCAGCAGATTACTAGCGGGTGCTGAGACCCAGTACTTC
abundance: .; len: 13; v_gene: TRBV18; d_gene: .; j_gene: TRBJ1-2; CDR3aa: CASSPPANYGYTF; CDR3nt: TGTGCCAGCTCACCACCAGCAAACTATGGCTACACCTTC
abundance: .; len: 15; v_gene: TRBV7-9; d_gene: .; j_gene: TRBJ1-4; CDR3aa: CASSQLDRRDEKLFF; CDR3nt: TGTGCCAGCAGCCAACTAGACAGGCGGGATGAAAAACTGTTTTTT
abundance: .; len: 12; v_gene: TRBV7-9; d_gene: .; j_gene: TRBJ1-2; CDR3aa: CASSPIQGGYTF; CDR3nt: TGTGCCAGCAGTCCCATACAGGGTGGCTACACCTTC
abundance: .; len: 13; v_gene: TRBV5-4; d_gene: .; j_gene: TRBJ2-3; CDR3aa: CASSPDLGDTQYF; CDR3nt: TGTGCCAGCAGCCCGGACTTAGGAGATACGCAGTATTTT
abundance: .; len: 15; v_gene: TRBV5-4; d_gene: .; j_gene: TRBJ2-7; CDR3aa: CASSPLGGQGDEQYF; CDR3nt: TGTGCCAGCAGCCCCTTGGGGGGCCAGGGGGACGAGCAGTACTTC
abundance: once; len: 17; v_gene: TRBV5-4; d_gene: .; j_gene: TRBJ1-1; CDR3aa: CASSFRSVRTGGTEAFF; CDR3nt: TGTGCCAGCAGCTTCCGATCCGTGAGGACGGGGGGGACTGAAGCTTTCTTT
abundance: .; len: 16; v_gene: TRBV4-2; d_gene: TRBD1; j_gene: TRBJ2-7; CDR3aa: CASSQGKGTGSLEQYF; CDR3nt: TGTGCCAGCAGCCAGGGTAAGGGGACAGGGAGCCTCGAGCAGTACTTC
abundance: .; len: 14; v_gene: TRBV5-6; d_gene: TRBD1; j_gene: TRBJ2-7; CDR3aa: CASSTGGSSYEQYF; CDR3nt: TGTGCCAGCAGCACAGGGGGGAGCTCCTACGAGCAGTACTTC
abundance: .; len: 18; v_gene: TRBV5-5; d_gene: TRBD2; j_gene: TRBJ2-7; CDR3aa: CASSLGLAGGGALYEQYF; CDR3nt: TGTGCCAGCAGCTTAGGACTAGCGGGAGGTGGGGCGCTCTACGAGCAGTACTTC
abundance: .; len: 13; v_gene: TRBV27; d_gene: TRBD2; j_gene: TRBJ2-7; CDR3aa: CASSLLAGGEQYF; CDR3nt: TGTGCCAGCAGTCTACTAGCGGGAGGCGAGCAGTACTTC
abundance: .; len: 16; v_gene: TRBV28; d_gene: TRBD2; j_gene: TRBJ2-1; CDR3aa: CATTTSGRGGYNEQFF; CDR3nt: TGTGCCACCACGACTAGCGGGAGGGGTGGGTACAATGAGCAGTTCTTC
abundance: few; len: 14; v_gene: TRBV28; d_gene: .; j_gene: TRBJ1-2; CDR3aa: CASSFREVGYGYTF; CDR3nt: TGTGCCAGCAGTTTTCGGGAGGTTGGCTATGGCTACACCTTC
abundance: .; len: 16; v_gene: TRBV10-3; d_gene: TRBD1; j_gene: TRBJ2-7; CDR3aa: CAISGQGVGGSYEQYF; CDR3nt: TGTGCCATCTCTGGACAGGGTGTGGGGGGCTCCTACGAGCAGTACTTC
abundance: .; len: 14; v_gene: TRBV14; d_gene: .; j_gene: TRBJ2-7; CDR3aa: CASSQEWQNYEQYF; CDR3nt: TGTGCCAGCAGCCAAGAATGGCAGAACTACGAGCAGTACTTC
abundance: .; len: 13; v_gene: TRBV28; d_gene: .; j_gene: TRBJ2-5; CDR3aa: CALSRGTAETQYF; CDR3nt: TGTGCCTTAAGCAGGGGTACGGCGGAGACCCAGTACTTC
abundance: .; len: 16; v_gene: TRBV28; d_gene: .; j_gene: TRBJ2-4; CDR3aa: CASSLSTPIGKNIQYF; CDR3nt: TGTGCCAGCAGTTTATCCACTCCGATTGGCAAAAACATTCAGTACTTC
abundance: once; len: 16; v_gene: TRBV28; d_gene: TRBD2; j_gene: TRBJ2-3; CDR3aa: CASSAGLAGTTDTQYF; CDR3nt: TGTGCCAGCAGTGCCGGACTAGCGGGAACCACAGATACGCAGTATTTT
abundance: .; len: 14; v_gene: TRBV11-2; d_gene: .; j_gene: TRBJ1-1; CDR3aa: CASSSFRGNTEAFF; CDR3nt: TGTGCCAGCAGCTCTTTCAGGGGGAACACTGAAGCTTTCTTT
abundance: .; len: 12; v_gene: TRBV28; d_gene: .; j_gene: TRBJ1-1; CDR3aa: CASKEGYTEAFF; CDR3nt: TGTGCCAGCAAAGAGGGATACACTGAAGCTTTCTTT